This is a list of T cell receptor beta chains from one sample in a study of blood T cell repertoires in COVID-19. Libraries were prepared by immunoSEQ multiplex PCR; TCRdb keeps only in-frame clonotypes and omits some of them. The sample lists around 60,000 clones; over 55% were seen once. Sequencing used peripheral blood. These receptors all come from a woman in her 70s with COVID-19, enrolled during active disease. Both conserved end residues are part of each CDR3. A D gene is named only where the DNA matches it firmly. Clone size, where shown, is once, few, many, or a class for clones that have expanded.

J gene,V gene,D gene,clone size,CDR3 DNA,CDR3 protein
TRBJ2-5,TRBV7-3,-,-,TGTGCCAGCAGCGCAACAGGCCCACAAGAGACCCAGTACTTC,CASSATGPQETQYF
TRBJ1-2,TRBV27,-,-,TGTGCCAGCAGTTTAAGGGGTTCGAGGACAGCCTACTATGGCTACACCTTC,CASSLRGSRTAYYGYTF
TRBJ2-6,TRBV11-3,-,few,TGTGCCAGCACGGGGTTTGGGGCCAACGTCCTGACTTTC,CASTGFGANVLTF
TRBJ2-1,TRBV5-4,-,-,TGTGCCAGCAGCGACCCTAGCACGGGAACCAATGAGCAGTTCTTC,CASSDPSTGTNEQFF
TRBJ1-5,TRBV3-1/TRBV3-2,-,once,TGTGCCAGCAGCCAAGGCACAGGAGGCAATCAGCCCCAGCATTTT,CASSQGTGGNQPQHF
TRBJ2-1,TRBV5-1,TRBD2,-,TGCGCCAGCAGCTTGGCCGGGGGACTAGGGAATGAGCAGTTCTTC,CASSLAGGLGNEQFF
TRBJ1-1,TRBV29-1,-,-,TGCAGCGTTGAGTTGTCATTTAGGGGCACTGAAGCTTTCTTT,CSVELSFRGTEAFF
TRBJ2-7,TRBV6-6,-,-,TGTGCCAGCAGTTTTGGGACGGAGGGACTCGAGCAGTACTTC,CASSFGTEGLEQYF
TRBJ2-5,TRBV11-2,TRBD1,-,TGTGCCAGCAGCCGGACAGGGGGAAAGACCCAGTACTTC,CASSRTGGKTQYF
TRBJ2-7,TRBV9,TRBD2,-,TGTGCCAGCAGCGTAACTCCCCGGGGGGCGGGGGGTAGCGAGCAGTACTTC,CASSVTPRGAGGSEQYF
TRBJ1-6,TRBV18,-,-,TGTGCCAGCTCACCAAGCAGGGCCACTAATTCACCCCTCCACTTT,CASSPSRATNSPLHF
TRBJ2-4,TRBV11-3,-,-,TGTGCCAGCAGCTTTCAGGGTACCGAGGACATTCAGTACTTC,CASSFQGTEDIQYF
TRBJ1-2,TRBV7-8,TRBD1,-,TGTGCCAGCAGCTCCGGGACAGGGGTCTATGGCTACACCTTC,CASSSGTGVYGYTF
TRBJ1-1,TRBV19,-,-,TGTGCCAGTAGCAGACGGGTGAACACTGAAGCTTTCTTT,CASSRRVNTEAFF
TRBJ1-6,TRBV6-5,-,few,TGTGCCAGCAGGGAGGGACGGAAGGGGACACCCCTCCACTTT,CASREGRKGTPLHF
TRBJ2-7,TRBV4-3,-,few,TGCGCCAGCAGCCAAGATCGAGGGCTCGAGCAGTACTTC,CASSQDRGLEQYF
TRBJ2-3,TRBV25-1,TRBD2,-,TGTGCCAGCAGTGAAGGGCTAGCGGGCTTATCAGATACGCAGTATTTT,CASSEGLAGLSDTQYF
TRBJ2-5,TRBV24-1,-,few,TGTGCCACCAGTGATTCTAGCCCAGAGACCCAGTACTTC,CATSDSSPETQYF
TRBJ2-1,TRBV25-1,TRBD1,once,TGTGCCAGCAGTGAATATGGGACAGGGTCCTCCGCGGTGAATGAGCAGTTCTTC,CASSEYGTGSSAVNEQFF
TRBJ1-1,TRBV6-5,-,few,TGTGCCAGCAGTTACGGGTCCGGGGAGAGGGCTTTCTTT,CASSYGSGERAFF
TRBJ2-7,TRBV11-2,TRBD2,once,TGTGCCAGCAGCTTGACTAGCGGGGGGGCCTACGAGCAGTACTTC,CASSLTSGGAYEQYF
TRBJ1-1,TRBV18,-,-,TGTGCCAGCTCACCCAGCAGGCCTGAAGCTTTCTTT,CASSPSRPEAFF
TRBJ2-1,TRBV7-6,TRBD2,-,TGTGCCAGCGGTGGTAGGCTAGCGGGGTGGGGCTCCTACAATGAGCAGTTCTTC,CASGGRLAGWGSYNEQFF
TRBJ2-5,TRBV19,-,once,TGTGCCAGTAGTTCCCGGAGGGGAGAGACCCAGTACTTC,CASSSRRGETQYF
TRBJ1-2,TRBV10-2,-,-,TGCGCCAGCAGGGACATCGGTGGCTACACCTTC,CASRDIGGYTF
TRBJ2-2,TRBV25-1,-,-,TGTGCCGTTAGCGGCACCGGGGAGCTGTTTTTT,CAVSGTGELFF
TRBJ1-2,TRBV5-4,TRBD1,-,TGTGCCAGCAGACCTACAGGGGGTCCAGCTAACTATGGCTACACCTTC,CASRPTGGPANYGYTF
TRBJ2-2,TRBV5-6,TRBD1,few,TGTGCCAGCAGCTCCCAGGGGGCCGGCACCGGGGAGCTGTTTTTT,CASSSQGAGTGELFF
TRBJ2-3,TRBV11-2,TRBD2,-,TGTGCCAGCAGCCCAGGGACTAGCGGGCCCACAGATACGCAGTATTTT,CASSPGTSGPTDTQYF
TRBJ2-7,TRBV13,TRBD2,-,TGTGCCAGCAGTCTAGCGGGGGGGCTCTACGAGCAGTACTTC,CASSLAGGLYEQYF
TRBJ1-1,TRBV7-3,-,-,TGTGCCAGCAGCTCCTACAGGGACACTGAAGCTTTCTTT,CASSSYRDTEAFF
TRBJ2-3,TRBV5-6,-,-,TGTGCCAGCAGCGTTACAGGAACCCGGGCAGATACGCAGTATTTT,CASSVTGTRADTQYF
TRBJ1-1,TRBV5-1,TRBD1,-,TGCGCCAGCAGCTGGGGACAGGGCACTGAAGCTTTCTTT,CASSWGQGTEAFF
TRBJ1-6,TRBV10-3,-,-,TGTGCCATCAGGGAAGACAGTAACTATAATTCACCCCTCCACTTT,CAIREDSNYNSPLHF
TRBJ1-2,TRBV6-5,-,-,TGTGCCAGCAGGCTAAGCAGGGGCGGGTATGGCTACACCTTC,CASRLSRGGYGYTF
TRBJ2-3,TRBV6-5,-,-,TGTGCCAGCAGTTACTCGACAGGAGATACGCAGTATTTT,CASSYSTGDTQYF
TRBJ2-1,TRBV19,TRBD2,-,TGTGCCAGTAGTAGGACTAGCGGGGGAAATGAGCAGTTCTTC,CASSRTSGGNEQFF
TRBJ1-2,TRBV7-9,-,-,TGTGCCAGCAGCCGTGGGACTGCCTATGGCTACACCTTC,CASSRGTAYGYTF
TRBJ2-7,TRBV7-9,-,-,TGTGCCAGCAGCTTGAGCACTAAGGGAGGCGAGCAGTACTTC,CASSLSTKGGEQYF
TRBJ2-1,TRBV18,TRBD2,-,TGTGCCAGCTCCCTTCGGGCGGGGGGAGAAAATGAGCAGTTCTTC,CASSLRAGGENEQFF
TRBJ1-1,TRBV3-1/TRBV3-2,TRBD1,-,TGTGCCAGCAGGCGGACAGGGGTGAACACTGAAGCTTTCTTT,CASRRTGVNTEAFF
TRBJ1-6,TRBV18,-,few,TGTGCCAGCTCACCGGGAAGACGGGGTTCACCCCTCCACTTT,CASSPGRRGSPLHF
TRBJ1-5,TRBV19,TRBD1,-,TGTGCCAGTAGTATGAGACAGGGGGCTTTTTCCCCTCAAGGGCCCCAGCATTTT,CASSMRQGAFSPQGPQHF
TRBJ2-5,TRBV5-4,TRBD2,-,TGTGCCAGCAGCATACCCGGTAGCGGGAGATCCCAAGAGACCCAGTACTTC,CASSIPGSGRSQETQYF
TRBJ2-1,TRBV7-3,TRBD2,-,TGTGCCAGCAGCTTAGCGGGAGGAAAGAGTGAGCAGTTCTTC,CASSLAGGKSEQFF
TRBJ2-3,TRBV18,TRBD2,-,TGTGCCAGCTCACCCGGGACTAGAGCCGATACGCAGTATTTT,CASSPGTRADTQYF
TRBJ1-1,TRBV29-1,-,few,TGCAGCGTTCGCGCAGGGGTGAACACTGAAGCTTTCTTT,CSVRAGVNTEAFF
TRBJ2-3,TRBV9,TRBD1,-,TGTGCCAGCAGCGTGCTGGGGACAGGGCTAGATACGCAGTATTTT,CASSVLGTGLDTQYF
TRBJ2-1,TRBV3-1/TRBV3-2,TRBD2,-,TGTGCCAGCAGCCTCTCTAGCGGCTCCTACAATGAGCAGTTCTTC,CASSLSSGSYNEQFF
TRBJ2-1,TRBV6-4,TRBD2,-,TGTGCCAGCAGTGCTGAGCGGGAGGCTAACAATGAGCAGTTCTTC,CASSAEREANNEQFF
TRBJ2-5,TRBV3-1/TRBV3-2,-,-,TGTGCCAGCAGCCCCTTGCCCGGAGAAGAGACCCAGTACTTC,CASSPLPGEETQYF